This T cell receptor (beta chain) was captured in a study of T cells after yellow fever vaccination. Points from the study as a whole: Researchers report a weaker secondary response that nonetheless peaked faster, day 5 versus 15. Primary-vaccination clones mostly resurfaced post-booster (more than 95% CD4, around 88% CD8). High-abundance clonotypes from the bulk population could contaminate FACS-sorted repertoires.

The length of the CDR3 is 14 residues. V was clipped by 0 bases and J by 8 bases, with 12 bases between them. Germline CDR1 and CDR2: SGHDN and FVKESK. This clonotype was seen many times. Its antigen is not identified. 5'RACE template switching generated TCR cDNA, adding a universal primer site and UMIs. TCRdb fed the 5' RACE reads into MiXCR, producing one record per CDR3 protein. The top ten hold approximately 49% of the sample, which has roughly 32,000 distinct CDR3 sequences, nearly 4.5% seen once. The source was CD8+ T cells sorted from PBMCs, collected 5 days after the yellow fever booster vaccination. The chain carries TRBV14 and TRBJ2-3; perhaps TRBD1 as D (5 bases). The sequence was obtained from a man younger than 45 who received the YFV17D yellow fever vaccine. The CDR3 spells CASSQDLGRPTQYF. DNA for the CDR3: TGTGCCAGCAGCCAAGATCTGGGGCGGCCTACGCAGTATTTT. Using reference TRBV14 and TRBJ2-3 for the parts outside the CDR3, the full variable domain is EAGVTQFPSHSVIEKGQTVTLRCDPISGHDNLYWYRRVMGKEIKFLLHFVKESKQDESGMPNNRFLAERTGGTYSTLKVQPAELEDSGVYFCASSQDLGRPTQYFGPGTRLTVL.